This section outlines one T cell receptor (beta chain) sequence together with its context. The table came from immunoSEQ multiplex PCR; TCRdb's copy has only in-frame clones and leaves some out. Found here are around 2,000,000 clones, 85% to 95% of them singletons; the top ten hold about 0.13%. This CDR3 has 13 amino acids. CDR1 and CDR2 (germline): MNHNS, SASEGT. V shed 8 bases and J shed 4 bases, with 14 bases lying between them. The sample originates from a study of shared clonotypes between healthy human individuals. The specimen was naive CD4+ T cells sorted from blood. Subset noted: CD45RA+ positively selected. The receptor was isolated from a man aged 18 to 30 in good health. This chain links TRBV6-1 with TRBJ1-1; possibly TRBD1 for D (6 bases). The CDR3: CASPGGAVTEAFF. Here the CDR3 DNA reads TGTGCCAGCCCCGGGGGGGCGGTCACTGAAGCTTTCTTT.